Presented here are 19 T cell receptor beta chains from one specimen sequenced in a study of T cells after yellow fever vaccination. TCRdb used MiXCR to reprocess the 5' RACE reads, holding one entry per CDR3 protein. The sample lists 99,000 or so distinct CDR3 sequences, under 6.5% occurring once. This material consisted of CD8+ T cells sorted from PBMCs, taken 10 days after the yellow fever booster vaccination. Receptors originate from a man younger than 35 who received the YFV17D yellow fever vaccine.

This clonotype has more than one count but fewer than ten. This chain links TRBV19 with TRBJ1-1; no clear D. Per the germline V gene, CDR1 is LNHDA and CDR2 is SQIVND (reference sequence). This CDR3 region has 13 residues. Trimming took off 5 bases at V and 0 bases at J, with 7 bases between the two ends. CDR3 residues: CASSRQMNTEAFF. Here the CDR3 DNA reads TGTGCCAGTAGTCGCCAGATGAACACTGAAGCTTTCTTT.

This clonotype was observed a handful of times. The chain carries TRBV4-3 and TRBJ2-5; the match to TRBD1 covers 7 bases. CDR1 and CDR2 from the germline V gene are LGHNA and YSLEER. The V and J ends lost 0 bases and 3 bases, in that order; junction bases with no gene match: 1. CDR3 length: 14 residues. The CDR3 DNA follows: TGCGCCAGCAGCCAAGATACAGGGGAAGAGACCCAGTACTTC. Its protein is CASSQDTGEETQYF.

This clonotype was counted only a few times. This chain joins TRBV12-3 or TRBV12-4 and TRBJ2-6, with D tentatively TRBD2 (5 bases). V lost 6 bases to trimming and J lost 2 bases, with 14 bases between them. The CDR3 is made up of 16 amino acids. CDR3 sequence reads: CASRPPGSAGANVLTF. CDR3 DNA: TGTGCCAGCAGACCCCCGGGAAGTGCTGGGGCCAACGTCCTGACTTTC.

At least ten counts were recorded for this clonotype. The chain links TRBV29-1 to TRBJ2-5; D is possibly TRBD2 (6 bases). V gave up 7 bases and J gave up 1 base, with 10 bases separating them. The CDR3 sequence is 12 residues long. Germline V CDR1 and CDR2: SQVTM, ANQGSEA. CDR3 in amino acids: CSGGGTQETQYF. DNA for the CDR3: TGCAGCGGTGGGGGGACCCAAGAGACCCAGTACTTC.

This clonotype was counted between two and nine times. This chain's CDR3 is CASSGTGNDEQFF. The CDR3 DNA reads as TGCGCCAGCAGCGGGACAGGGAATGATGAGCAGTTCTTC. The V and J genes are TRBV4-1 and TRBJ2-1, with 9 bases aligning to TRBD1. The CDR3 is 13 residues long. Germline V gives CDR1 MGHRA, CDR2 YSYEKL. J gave up 8 bases and V 5 bases, and 4 bases lay outside the gene matches.

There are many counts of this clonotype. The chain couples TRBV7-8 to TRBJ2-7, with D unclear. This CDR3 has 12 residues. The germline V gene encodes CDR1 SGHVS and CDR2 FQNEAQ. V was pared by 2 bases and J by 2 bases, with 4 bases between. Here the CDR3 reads CASSLPPYEQYF. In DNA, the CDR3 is TGTGCCAGCAGCTTACCACCCTACGAGCAGTACTTC.

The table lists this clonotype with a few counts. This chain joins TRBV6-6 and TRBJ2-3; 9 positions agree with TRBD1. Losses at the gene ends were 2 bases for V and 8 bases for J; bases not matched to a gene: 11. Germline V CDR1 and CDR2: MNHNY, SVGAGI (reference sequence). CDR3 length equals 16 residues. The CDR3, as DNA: TGTGCCAGCAGTTACACTCCGGGACAGGGATTCGGTACGCAGTATTTT. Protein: CASSYTPGQGFGTQYF.

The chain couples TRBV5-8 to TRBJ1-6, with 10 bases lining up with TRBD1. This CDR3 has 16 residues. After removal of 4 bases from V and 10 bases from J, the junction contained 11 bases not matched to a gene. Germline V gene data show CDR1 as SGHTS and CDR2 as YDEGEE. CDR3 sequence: CASSQLQTGGLSPLHF. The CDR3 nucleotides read TGTGCCAGCAGCCAGCTACAGACAGGGGGCTTATCACCCCTCCACTTT.

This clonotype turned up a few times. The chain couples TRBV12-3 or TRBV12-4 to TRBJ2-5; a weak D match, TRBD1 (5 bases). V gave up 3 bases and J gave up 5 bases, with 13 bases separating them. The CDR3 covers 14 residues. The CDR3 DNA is TGTGCCAGCAGTTTGGCAGGGCTCGGGGAGACCCAGTACTTC. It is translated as CASSLAGLGETQYF.

CDR3 sequence: CASSPPPDAHLDEQYF. The DNA of the CDR3 is TGTGCCAGCAGTCCTCCCCCCGACGCACATTTGGACGAGCAGTACTTC. The genes are TRBV28 and TRBJ2-7; no definite D call. The CDR3 is made up of 16 amino acids. CDR1 and CDR2 (germline): MDHEN, SYDVKM. Trimming took 5 bases from V and 5 from J, leaving 22 bases between them.

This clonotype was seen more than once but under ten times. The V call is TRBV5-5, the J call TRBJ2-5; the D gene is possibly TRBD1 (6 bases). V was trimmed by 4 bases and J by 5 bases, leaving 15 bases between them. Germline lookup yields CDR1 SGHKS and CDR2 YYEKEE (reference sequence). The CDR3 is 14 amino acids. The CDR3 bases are TGTGCCAGCAGCGCGATAGGGGGAAGGGAGACCCAGTACTTC. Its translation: CASSAIGGRETQYF.

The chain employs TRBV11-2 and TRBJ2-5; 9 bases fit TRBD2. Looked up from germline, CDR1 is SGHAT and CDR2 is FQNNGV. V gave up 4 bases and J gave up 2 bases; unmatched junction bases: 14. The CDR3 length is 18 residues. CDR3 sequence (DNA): TGTGCCAGCAGCTCCAACACTCCCCGCCTAGCGGGGCAAGAGACCCAGTACTTC. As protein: CASSSNTPRLAGQETQYF.

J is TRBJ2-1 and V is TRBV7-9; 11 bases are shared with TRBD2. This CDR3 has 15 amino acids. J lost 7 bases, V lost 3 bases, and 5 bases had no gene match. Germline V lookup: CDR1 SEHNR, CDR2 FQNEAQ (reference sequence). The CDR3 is CASSFLRLAGNEQFF. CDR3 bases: TGTGCCAGCAGCTTTCTAAGACTAGCGGGGAATGAGCAGTTCTTC.

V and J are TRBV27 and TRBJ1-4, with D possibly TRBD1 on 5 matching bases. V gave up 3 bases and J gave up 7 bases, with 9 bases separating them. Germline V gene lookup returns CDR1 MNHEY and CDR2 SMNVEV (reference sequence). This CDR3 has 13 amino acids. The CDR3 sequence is CASSLWGTEKLFF. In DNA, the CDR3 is TGTGCCAGCAGTTTGTGGGGGACTGAAAAACTGTTTTTT.

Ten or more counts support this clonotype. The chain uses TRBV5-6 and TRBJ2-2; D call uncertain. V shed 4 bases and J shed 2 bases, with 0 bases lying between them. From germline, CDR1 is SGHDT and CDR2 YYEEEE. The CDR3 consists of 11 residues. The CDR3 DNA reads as TGTGCCAGCAGCAACACCGGGGAGCTGTTTTTT. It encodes CASSNTGELFF.

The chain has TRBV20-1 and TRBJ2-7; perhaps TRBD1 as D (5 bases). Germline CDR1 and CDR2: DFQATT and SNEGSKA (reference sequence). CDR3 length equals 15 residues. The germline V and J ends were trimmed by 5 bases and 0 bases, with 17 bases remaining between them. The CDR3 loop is CSASQGVGPSYEQYV. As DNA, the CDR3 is TGCAGTGCTTCTCAGGGCGTGGGGCCCTCCTACGAGCAGTACGTC.

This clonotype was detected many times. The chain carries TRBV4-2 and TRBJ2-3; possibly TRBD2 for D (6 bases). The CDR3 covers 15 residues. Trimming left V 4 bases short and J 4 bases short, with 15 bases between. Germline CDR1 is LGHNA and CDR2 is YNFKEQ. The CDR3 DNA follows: TGTGCCAGCAGCCGAGAGCGGGTTGAGGCAGATACGCAGTATTTT. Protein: CASSRERVEADTQYF.

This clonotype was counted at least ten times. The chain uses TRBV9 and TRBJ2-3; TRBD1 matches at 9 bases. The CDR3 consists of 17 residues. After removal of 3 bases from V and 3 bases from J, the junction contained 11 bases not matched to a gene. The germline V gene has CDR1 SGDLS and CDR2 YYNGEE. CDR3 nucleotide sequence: TGTGCCAGCAGCGCGATGACAGGGGGGTTCGGAACAGATACGCAGTATTTT. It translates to CASSAMTGGFGTDTQYF.

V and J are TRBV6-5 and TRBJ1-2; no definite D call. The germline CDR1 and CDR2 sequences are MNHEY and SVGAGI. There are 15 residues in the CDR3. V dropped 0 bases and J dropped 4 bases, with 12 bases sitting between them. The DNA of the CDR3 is TGTGCCAGCAGTTACTCGGGCCTCGGGTTCTATGGCTACACCTTC. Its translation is CASSYSGLGFYGYTF.